These 2 T cell receptor beta chains were sequenced from one sample in a study of T cells expressing NK-cell markers. TCRdb reanalyzed the 5' RACE reads, giving one entry per CDR3 protein sequence and no DNA. The sample spans approximately 110,000 distinct CDR3 sequences; the ten largest clones claim roughly 20%. Material for sequencing was blood T cells: a sorted CD56 or NKG2C T cell subset, CD4+ or CD8+ T cells, or bulk PBMC T cells (not recorded which). These receptors originate from a woman between 18 and 70 years old in good health.

V is TRBV27 and J is TRBJ2-7; TCRdb returns TRBD1, unconfirmable since there is no DNA. The V gene's germline CDR1 is MNHEY and CDR2 SMNVEV (reference sequence). The CDR3 runs to 15 residues. This CDR3 reads CASSSRTGNAYEQYF.

The chain combines TRBV25-1 with TRBJ2-2; TCRdb names TRBD1, which stays unverified in the absence of DNA. Germline V gene data show CDR1 as MGHDK and CDR2 as SYGVNS. This CDR3 is built from 13 residues. The chain's CDR3 is CASTWGSTGELFF.